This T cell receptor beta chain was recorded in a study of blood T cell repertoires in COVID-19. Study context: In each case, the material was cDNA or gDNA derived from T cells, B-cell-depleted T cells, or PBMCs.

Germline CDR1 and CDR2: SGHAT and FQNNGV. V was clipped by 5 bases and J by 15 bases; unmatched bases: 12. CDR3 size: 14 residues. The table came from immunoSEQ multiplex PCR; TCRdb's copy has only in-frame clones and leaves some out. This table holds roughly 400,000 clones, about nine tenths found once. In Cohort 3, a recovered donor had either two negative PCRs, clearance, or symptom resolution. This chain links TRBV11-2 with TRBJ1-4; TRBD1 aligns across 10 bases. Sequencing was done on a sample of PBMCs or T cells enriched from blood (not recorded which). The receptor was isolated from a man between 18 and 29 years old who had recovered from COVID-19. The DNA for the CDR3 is TGTGCCAGCAGCCGACAGGGGGCGGCACCGGTCATGTTTTTT. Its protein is CASSRQGAAPVMFF. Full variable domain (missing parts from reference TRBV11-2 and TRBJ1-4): EAGVAQSPRYKIIEKRQSVAFWCNPISGHATLYWYQQILGQGPKLLIQFQNNGVVDDSQLPKDRFSAERLKGVDSTLKIQPAKLEDSAVYLCASSRQGAAPVMFFGSGTQLSVL.